A selection of T cell receptor beta chains follows, all from one sample in a study of beta chain features in type 1 diabetes. The repertoire was sequenced with immunoSEQ multiplex PCR; TCRdb's copy has only in-frame clones and lacks some. The sample records 250,000 to 350,000 clones, 8% to 13% being singletons. The sequencing input was naive CD4+ T cells from blood. The receptors originated from a woman aged 25-40 years in good health. Each CDR3 is given with its conserved first and last residue. Fields, in order: D gene, clone size, J gene, V gene, CDR3 DNA, CDR3 protein. D genes are given only for firm matches. A row's size may be missing; if present it is once, few, many or a size class.

d_gene: NA; abundance: NA; j_gene: TRBJ1-1; v_gene: TRBV7-3; CDR3nt: TGTGCCAGCAGCTCCGGGGGGGGCACTGAAGCTTTCTTT; CDR3aa: CASSSGGGTEAFF
d_gene: NA; abundance: NA; j_gene: TRBJ1-2; v_gene: TRBV7-2; CDR3nt: TGTGCCAGCAGCCCAACCTCGGGGACTAACTATGGCTACACCTTC; CDR3aa: CASSPTSGTNYGYTF
d_gene: NA; abundance: NA; j_gene: TRBJ1-5; v_gene: TRBV7-9; CDR3nt: TGTGCCAGCAGCCTCGACAGAAGCAATCAGCCCCAGCATTTT; CDR3aa: CASSLDRSNQPQHF
d_gene: NA; abundance: NA; j_gene: TRBJ2-3; v_gene: TRBV7-3; CDR3nt: TGTGCCAGCAGCTTCGGGGGGCCCTTTGATACGCAGTATTTT; CDR3aa: CASSFGGPFDTQYF
d_gene: TRBD1; abundance: few; j_gene: TRBJ2-5; v_gene: TRBV7-9; CDR3nt: TGTGCCAGCAGCATAGACGGGACAGTCGATATGGAGACCCAGTACTTC; CDR3aa: CASSIDGTVDMETQYF
d_gene: TRBD1; abundance: NA; j_gene: TRBJ1-2; v_gene: TRBV7-9; CDR3nt: TGTGCCAGCAGCCCTTCCGGGACAGGGAGCTATGGCTACACCTTC; CDR3aa: CASSPSGTGSYGYTF
d_gene: TRBD1; abundance: few; j_gene: TRBJ1-2; v_gene: TRBV18; CDR3nt: TGTGCCAGCTCAGACGCGGGACAGGGGATAGGCTACACCTTC; CDR3aa: CASSDAGQGIGYTF
d_gene: TRBD1; abundance: few; j_gene: TRBJ2-2; v_gene: TRBV9; CDR3nt: TGTGCCAGCAGCGTTATGGGGACAGGGATTACCGGGGAGCTGTTTTTT; CDR3aa: CASSVMGTGITGELFF
d_gene: TRBD2; abundance: NA; j_gene: TRBJ2-5; v_gene: TRBV5-4; CDR3nt: TGTGCCAGTGGGACTAGCGCCCAAGAGACCCAGTACTTC; CDR3aa: CASGTSAQETQYF
d_gene: TRBD2; abundance: NA; j_gene: TRBJ2-1; v_gene: TRBV9; CDR3nt: TGTGCCAGCAGCGGGACTAGCCGCTCCTACAATGAGCAGTTCTTC; CDR3aa: CASSGTSRSYNEQFF
d_gene: NA; abundance: NA; j_gene: TRBJ1-3; v_gene: TRBV7-9; CDR3nt: TGTGCCAGCAGCGCGGAGACAGTCTCTGGAAACACCATATATTTT; CDR3aa: CASSAETVSGNTIYF
d_gene: TRBD2; abundance: NA; j_gene: TRBJ2-3; v_gene: TRBV2; CDR3nt: TGTGCCAGCAGGGGGGGGACTAGCGGTGGAGGTACGCAGTATTTT; CDR3aa: CASRGGTSGGGTQYF
d_gene: NA; abundance: few; j_gene: TRBJ1-5; v_gene: TRBV7-8; CDR3nt: TGTGCCAGCAGCTTAGCTGACAGAGCGTGGGGCAATCAGCCCCAGCATTTT; CDR3aa: CASSLADRAWGNQPQHF
d_gene: NA; abundance: NA; j_gene: TRBJ2-3; v_gene: TRBV27; CDR3nt: TGTGCCAGCAGTCGTAGCACAGATACGCAGTATTTT; CDR3aa: CASSRSTDTQYF
d_gene: NA; abundance: NA; j_gene: TRBJ1-1; v_gene: TRBV7-9; CDR3nt: TGTGTCCAGCAGGTATCGACTGAAGCTTTCTTT; CDR3aa: CVQQVSTEAFF
d_gene: NA; abundance: NA; j_gene: TRBJ2-5; v_gene: TRBV1; CDR3nt: TGCACCAGCAGCCAAACTAGCGGGAGGGTATATCAAGAGACCCAGTACTTC; CDR3aa: CTSSQTSGRVYQETQYF
d_gene: NA; abundance: few; j_gene: TRBJ2-1; v_gene: TRBV23-1; CDR3nt: TGCGCCAGCAGTCAGAGCCCTGGACAGAAATTCAATGAGCAGTTCTTC; CDR3aa: CASSQSPGQKFNEQFF
d_gene: TRBD2; abundance: NA; j_gene: TRBJ2-3; v_gene: TRBV7-6; CDR3nt: TGTGCCAGCAGCCTTTATTCGGGGCTAGCGGGATCGGATACGCAGTATTTT; CDR3aa: CASSLYSGLAGSDTQYF
d_gene: NA; abundance: few; j_gene: TRBJ2-7; v_gene: TRBV15; CDR3nt: TGTGCCACCAGCAGAGATCTAGGAGGTTGGGCCGAGCAGTACTTC; CDR3aa: CATSRDLGGWAEQYF
d_gene: TRBD2; abundance: once; j_gene: TRBJ2-7; v_gene: TRBV6-5; CDR3nt: TGTGCCAGCACCCCGACTAGCGGGAGCTACGAGCAGTACTTC; CDR3aa: CASTPTSGSYEQYF
d_gene: TRBD2; abundance: NA; j_gene: TRBJ2-1; v_gene: TRBV7-3; CDR3nt: TGTGCCAGCAGCGGGGGACTAGCGGGAGCCTACAATGAGCAGTTCTTC; CDR3aa: CASSGGLAGAYNEQFF
d_gene: NA; abundance: NA; j_gene: TRBJ1-3; v_gene: TRBV7-9; CDR3nt: TGTGCCAGCAGCTCAATCGCCAGCTCTGGAAACACCATATATTTT; CDR3aa: CASSSIASSGNTIYF
d_gene: NA; abundance: few; j_gene: TRBJ1-2; v_gene: TRBV4-3; CDR3nt: TGCGCCAGCAGCCAAGCCACCCCCCCACCGGGAGGGGGTGGGTATGGCTACACCTTC; CDR3aa: CASSQATPPPGGGGYGYTF
d_gene: TRBD2; abundance: few; j_gene: TRBJ2-3; v_gene: TRBV28; CDR3nt: TGTGCCAGCAGTTCCTGGACTAGCGGGACCACAGATACGCAGTATTTT; CDR3aa: CASSSWTSGTTDTQYF
d_gene: TRBD2; abundance: NA; j_gene: TRBJ2-7; v_gene: TRBV27; CDR3nt: TGTGCCAGCAGTTTACCTAGCGGGAGGCCCTACGAGCAGTACTTC; CDR3aa: CASSLPSGRPYEQYF
d_gene: TRBD1; abundance: NA; j_gene: TRBJ2-5; v_gene: TRBV9; CDR3nt: TGTGCCAGCAGCGGACCGGGACAGGGGGCTTTATGGGAGACCCAGTACTTC; CDR3aa: CASSGPGQGALWETQYF
d_gene: NA; abundance: NA; j_gene: TRBJ2-3; v_gene: TRBV7-3; CDR3nt: TGTGCCAGCAGCCCCATATCGGGGGGCACAGATACGCAGTATTTT; CDR3aa: CASSPISGGTDTQYF
d_gene: NA; abundance: NA; j_gene: TRBJ2-1; v_gene: TRBV7-2; CDR3nt: TGTGCCAGCAGCTTAGTAGCCGGGACACCTGTCTACAATGAGCAGTTCTTC; CDR3aa: CASSLVAGTPVYNEQFF
d_gene: TRBD2; abundance: NA; j_gene: TRBJ2-1; v_gene: TRBV4-2; CDR3nt: TGTGCCAGCAGCCAGACACACAGCGGGAGGTGGCATGAGCAGTTCTTC; CDR3aa: CASSQTHSGRWHEQFF
d_gene: NA; abundance: NA; j_gene: TRBJ1-2; v_gene: TRBV18; CDR3nt: TGTGCCAGCTCACCAGGGAGGCAGCCTTCTGGCTACACCTTC; CDR3aa: CASSPGRQPSGYTF
d_gene: NA; abundance: NA; j_gene: TRBJ2-1; v_gene: TRBV6-1; CDR3nt: TGTGCCAGCAGGGACCTAGCAAGGAATGAGCAGTTCTTC; CDR3aa: CASRDLARNEQFF
d_gene: TRBD1; abundance: NA; j_gene: TRBJ2-5; v_gene: TRBV2; CDR3nt: TGTGCCAGCAGTCTGGGGACAGGTGGGGGACAAGAGACCCAGTACTTC; CDR3aa: CASSLGTGGGQETQYF
d_gene: TRBD2; abundance: NA; j_gene: TRBJ2-6; v_gene: TRBV28; CDR3nt: TGTGCCAGCAGTTTAAGGCGACTAGCAACTGGGGCCAACGTCCTGACTTTC; CDR3aa: CASSLRRLATGANVLTF
d_gene: TRBD1; abundance: NA; j_gene: TRBJ2-7; v_gene: TRBV18; CDR3nt: TGTGCCAGCTCACCCGGGACAGCGAGCTCCTACGAGCAGTACTTC; CDR3aa: CASSPGTASSYEQYF
d_gene: NA; abundance: few; j_gene: TRBJ1-1; v_gene: TRBV5-6; CDR3nt: TGTGCCAGCAGCTTTAGCTCCGGGACTGAAGCTTTCTTT; CDR3aa: CASSFSSGTEAFF
d_gene: TRBD1; abundance: NA; j_gene: TRBJ1-2; v_gene: TRBV29-1; CDR3nt: TGCAGCGTGGGGACAGGGGACGGCTACACCTTC; CDR3aa: CSVGTGDGYTF
d_gene: TRBD2; abundance: NA; j_gene: TRBJ2-2; v_gene: TRBV10-3; CDR3nt: TGTGCCATCAGTGAGTCGAAATTGGCGGGAGGTCGGATCACCGGGGAGCTGTTTTTT; CDR3aa: CAISESKLAGGRITGELFF
d_gene: NA; abundance: NA; j_gene: TRBJ2-1; v_gene: TRBV20-1; CDR3nt: TGCAGTGCTAGAAGCGCCGAGTTCTTC; CDR3aa: CSARSAEFF
d_gene: TRBD1; abundance: NA; j_gene: TRBJ1-1; v_gene: TRBV2; CDR3nt: TGTGCCAGCAGTGCCAACAGGGGGATGAACACTGAAGCTTTCTTT; CDR3aa: CASSANRGMNTEAFF
d_gene: NA; abundance: NA; j_gene: TRBJ2-7; v_gene: TRBV6-5; CDR3nt: TGTGCCAGCAGTTACTCATCTCGGCAGTACTTC; CDR3aa: CASSYSSRQYF
d_gene: NA; abundance: few; j_gene: TRBJ2-7; v_gene: TRBV5-1; CDR3nt: TGCGCCAGCAGCTTGGCCGGTCCCTACGAGCAGTACTTC; CDR3aa: CASSLAGPYEQYF
d_gene: TRBD2; abundance: few; j_gene: TRBJ2-1; v_gene: TRBV30; CDR3nt: TGTGCCTGGAGTGTCGGTCTTCTAGCGGGGGGGGAGAATGAGCAGTTCTTC; CDR3aa: CAWSVGLLAGGENEQFF
d_gene: TRBD1; abundance: few; j_gene: TRBJ1-1; v_gene: TRBV25-1; CDR3nt: TGTGCCAGCAGTGAATCGGACAGGACGAACACTGAAGCTTTCTTT; CDR3aa: CASSESDRTNTEAFF
d_gene: NA; abundance: NA; j_gene: TRBJ2-3; v_gene: TRBV4-3; CDR3nt: TGCGCCAGCAGCCAAGAGGCTAGCTCCGATACGCAGTATTTT; CDR3aa: CASSQEASSDTQYF
d_gene: TRBD2; abundance: NA; j_gene: TRBJ2-5; v_gene: TRBV4-3; CDR3nt: TGCGCCAGCAGCCAAGATAGGGGACTAGCACAAGAGACCCAGTACTTC; CDR3aa: CASSQDRGLAQETQYF
d_gene: NA; abundance: NA; j_gene: TRBJ2-5; v_gene: TRBV9; CDR3nt: TGTGCCAGCAGCGCCGGGCTAGCCTATGAGACCCAGTACTTC; CDR3aa: CASSAGLAYETQYF
d_gene: TRBD1; abundance: few; j_gene: TRBJ1-2; v_gene: TRBV30; CDR3nt: TGTGCCTGGAGTGGCAACAGGGGTTCTGTTGGCTACACCTTC; CDR3aa: CAWSGNRGSVGYTF
d_gene: NA; abundance: NA; j_gene: TRBJ1-2; v_gene: TRBV5-6; CDR3nt: TGTGCCAGCAGCCCTAGCCACGCAACAGGCTACACCTTC; CDR3aa: CASSPSHATGYTF
d_gene: NA; abundance: few; j_gene: TRBJ2-2; v_gene: TRBV30; CDR3nt: TGTGCCTGGATCGCTGGGGGGTGGAACACCGGGGAGCTGTTTTTT; CDR3aa: CAWIAGGWNTGELFF
d_gene: NA; abundance: once; j_gene: TRBJ1-2; v_gene: TRBV18; CDR3nt: TGTGCCAGCTCAGTATTGGGGCAAGGCTACACCTTC; CDR3aa: CASSVLGQGYTF
d_gene: NA; abundance: NA; j_gene: TRBJ1-1; v_gene: TRBV5-1; CDR3nt: TGCGCCAGCCGGAGCATAGGCAACACTGAAGCTTTCTTT; CDR3aa: CASRSIGNTEAFF
d_gene: TRBD1; abundance: NA; j_gene: TRBJ2-7; v_gene: TRBV28; CDR3nt: TGTGCCAGCAGTACAGGGGGGTACGAGCAGTACTTC; CDR3aa: CASSTGGYEQYF